The clone carrying this T cell receptor (beta chain) was counted many times. The target antigen is unknown. TCRdb ran MiXCR on the RT-PCR reads and lists one entry per CDR3 protein. The sample lists hundreds of thousands of distinct CDR3 sequences; 14% were seen once. Germline assignment: CDR1 MNHEY and CDR2 SVGAGI. The CDR3 consists of 14 residues. Trimming took 0 bases from V and 5 from J; bases not matched to a gene: 1. This sample was included in a study of response to subunit inactivated influenza vaccine. Study observations and caveats: Authors proposed each seasonal influenza vaccination draws in few new T cells.

The gene calls are TRBV6-5 and TRBJ2-1, with 7 bases that match TRBD1. This material consisted of PBMCs from blood, taken less than 15 days before vaccination. This receptor was obtained from a man aged 50 or older who received an inactivated influenza vaccine. The DNA of the CDR3 is TGTGCCAGCAGTTACTCGGGACAGCACAATGAGCAGTTCTTC. Its translation is CASSYSGQHNEQFF.